These 3 T cell receptor beta chains came from one sample sequenced in a study of blood T cells in healthy people across ages (dated by TCRdb to 2015 to 2017). The method behind the library was 5' RACE. The listed sequencing device is Illumina HiSeq 2500. The second PCR ran for about 6 to 11 cycles and used a J-beta primer mix along with a sample-barcoded 5' primer. TCRdb itself trimmed the public reads at Q25 with fastp, ran MiXCR and retained productive beta chains. When rows share a CDR3 protein, they turn into one entry using the most common DNA and genes. This sample lists about a million distinct CDR3 sequences; 35% to 40% were detected once. The biggest ten clones account for under 15% of the sample. Sequences were obtained from blood. The receptors here all came from a man between 18 and 35 years old in good health.

Remarks on this clonotype: The germline gene is not matched at one end of the junction; a read error may be the cause. The chain employs TRBV6-1 and TRBJ1-4; D remains ambiguous. Germline lookup yields CDR1 MNHNS and CDR2 SASEGT. This CDR3 comprises 12 residues. CDR3 coding DNA: TGTGCCGGCAGTGAATTTGAGGAAAAACTGTTTTTT. Translating gives CAGSEFEEKLFF.

The rearrangement uses TRBV7-2 and TRBJ1-4, with D possibly TRBD1 on 6 matching bases. Trimming pared 4 bases from V and 7 bases from J, leaving 10 bases between. CDR1 and CDR2 from the germline V gene are SGHTA and FQGNSA. CDR3 length: 13 amino acids. The CDR3 region is CASSSGVTEKLFF. The CDR3 bases are TGTGCCAGCAGCTCAGGGGTTACTGAAAAACTGTTTTTT.

The chain has TRBV27 and TRBJ1-2; maybe TRBD1 (5 bases). The CDR3 has 14 amino acids. V lost 3 bases, J lost 4 bases, and 12 bases lay in between. Germline CDR1 MNHEY, CDR2 SMNVEV (reference sequence). The DNA of the CDR3 is TGTGCCAGCAGTTTGGGGGTTGGTAGCTATGGCTACACCTTC. Protein: CASSLGVGSYGYTF.